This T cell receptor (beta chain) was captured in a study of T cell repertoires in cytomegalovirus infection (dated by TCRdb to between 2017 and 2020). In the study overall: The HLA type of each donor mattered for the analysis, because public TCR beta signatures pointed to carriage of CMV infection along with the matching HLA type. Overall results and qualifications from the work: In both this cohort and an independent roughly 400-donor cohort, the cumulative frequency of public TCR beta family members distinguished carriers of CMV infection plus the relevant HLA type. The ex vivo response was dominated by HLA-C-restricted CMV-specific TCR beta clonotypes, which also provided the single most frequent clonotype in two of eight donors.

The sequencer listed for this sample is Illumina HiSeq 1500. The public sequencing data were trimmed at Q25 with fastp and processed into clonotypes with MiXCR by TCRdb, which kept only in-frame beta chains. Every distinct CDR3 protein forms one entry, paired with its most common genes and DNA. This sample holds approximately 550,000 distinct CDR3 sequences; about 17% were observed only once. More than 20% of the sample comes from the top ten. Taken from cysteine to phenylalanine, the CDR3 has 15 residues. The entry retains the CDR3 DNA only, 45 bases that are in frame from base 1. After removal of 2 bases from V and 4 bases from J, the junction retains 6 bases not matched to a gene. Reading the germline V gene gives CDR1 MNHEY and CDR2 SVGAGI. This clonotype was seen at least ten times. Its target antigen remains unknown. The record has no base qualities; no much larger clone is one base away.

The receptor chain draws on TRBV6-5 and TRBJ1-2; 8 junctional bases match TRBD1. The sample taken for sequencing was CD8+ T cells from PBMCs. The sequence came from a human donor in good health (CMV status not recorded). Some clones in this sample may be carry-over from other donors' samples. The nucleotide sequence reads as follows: TGTGCCAGCAGTTACAGACAGGGGATCATCTATGGCTACACCTTC. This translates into CASSYRQGIIYGYTF.